This T cell receptor beta chain was observed in a study of blood T cell repertoires in COVID-19. As for the study in general: Spain, Italy and the United States supplied samples that represented acute and convalescent COVID-19.

The V gene lost 6 bases and the J gene lost 4 bases, with 15 bases spanning the gap. The germline V gene has CDR1 MNHEY and CDR2 SVGAGI. This CDR3 has 14 amino acids. In the source study's methods: Estimated nucleated cell counts came from reference gene primer amplification. Measured with immunoSEQ multiplex PCR; TCRdb has only the in-frame clones, and not every one. The D gene and trimming were derived from the DNA, and the V and J assignments and clone size from that table. Here the sample spans just under 100,000 clones, roughly 86% being singletons. The chain employs TRBV6-5 and TRBJ2-5, with D maybe TRBD1 (6 bases). Sequenced sample: peripheral blood. This TCR derives from a woman in her sixties in a cohort sampled during active or convalescent COVID-19. The CDR3 DNA is TGTGCCAGCAGCCTACCAACCAGGGGAGAGACCCAGTACTTC. Residues: CASSLPTRGETQYF.